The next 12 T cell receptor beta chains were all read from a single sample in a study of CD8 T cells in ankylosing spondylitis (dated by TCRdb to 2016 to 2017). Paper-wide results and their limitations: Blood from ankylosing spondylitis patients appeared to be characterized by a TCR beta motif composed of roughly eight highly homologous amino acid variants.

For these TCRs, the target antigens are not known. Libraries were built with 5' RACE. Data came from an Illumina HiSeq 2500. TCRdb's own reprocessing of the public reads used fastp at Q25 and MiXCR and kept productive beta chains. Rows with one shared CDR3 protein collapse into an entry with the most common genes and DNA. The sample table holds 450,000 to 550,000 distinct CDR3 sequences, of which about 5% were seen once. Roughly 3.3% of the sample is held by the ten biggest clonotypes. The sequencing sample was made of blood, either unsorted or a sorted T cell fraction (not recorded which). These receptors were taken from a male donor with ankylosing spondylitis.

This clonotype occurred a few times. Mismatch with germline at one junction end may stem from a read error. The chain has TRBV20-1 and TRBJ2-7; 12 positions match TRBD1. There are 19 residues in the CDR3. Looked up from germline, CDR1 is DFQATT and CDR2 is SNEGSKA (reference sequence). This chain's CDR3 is CCARLSGTGGQLSSYEQYF. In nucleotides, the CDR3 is TGCTGTGCTAGGCTCTCCGGGACAGGGGGCCAACTAAGCTCCTACGAGCAGTACTTC.

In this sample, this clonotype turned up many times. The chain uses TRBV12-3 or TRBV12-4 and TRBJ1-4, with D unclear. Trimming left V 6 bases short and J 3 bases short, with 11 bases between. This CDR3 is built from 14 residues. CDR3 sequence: CASSRTWANEKLFF. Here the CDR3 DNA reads TGTGCCAGCAGCCGGACTTGGGCTAATGAAAAACTGTTTTTT.

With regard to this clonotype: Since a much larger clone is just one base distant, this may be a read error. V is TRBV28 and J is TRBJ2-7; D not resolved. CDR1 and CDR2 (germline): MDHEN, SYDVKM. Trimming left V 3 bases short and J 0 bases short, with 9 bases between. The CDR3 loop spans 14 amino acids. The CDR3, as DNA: TGTGCCAGCAGTTTTCTAGAAACCTCCTACGAGCAGTACTTC. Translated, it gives CASSFLETSYEQYF.

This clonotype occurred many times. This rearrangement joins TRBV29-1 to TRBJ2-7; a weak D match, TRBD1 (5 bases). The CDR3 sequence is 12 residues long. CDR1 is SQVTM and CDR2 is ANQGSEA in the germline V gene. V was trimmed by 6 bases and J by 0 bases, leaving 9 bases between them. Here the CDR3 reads CSVRVSSYEQYF. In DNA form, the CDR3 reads TGCAGCGTCAGGGTAAGCTCCTACGAGCAGTACTTC.

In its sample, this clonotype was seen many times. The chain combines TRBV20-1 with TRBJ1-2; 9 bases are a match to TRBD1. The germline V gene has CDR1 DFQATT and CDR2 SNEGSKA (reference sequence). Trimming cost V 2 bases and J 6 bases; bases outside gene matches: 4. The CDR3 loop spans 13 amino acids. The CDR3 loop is CSARKDRGDGYTF. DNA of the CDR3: TGCAGTGCTAGAAAGGACAGGGGTGATGGCTACACCTTC.

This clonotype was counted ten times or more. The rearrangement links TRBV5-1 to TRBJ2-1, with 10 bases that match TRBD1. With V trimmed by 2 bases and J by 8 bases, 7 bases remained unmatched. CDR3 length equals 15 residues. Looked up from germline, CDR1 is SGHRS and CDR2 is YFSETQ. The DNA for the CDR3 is TGCGCCAGCAGCTTACCGACAGGGGGCCACGATGAGCAGTTCTTC. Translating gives CASSLPTGGHDEQFF. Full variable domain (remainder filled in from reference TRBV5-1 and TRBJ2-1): KAGVTQTPRYLIKTRGQQVTLSCSPISGHRSVSWYQQTPGQGLQFLFEYFSETQRNKGNFPGRFSGRQFSNSRSEMNVSTLELGDSALYLCASSLPTGGHDEQFFGPGTRLTVL.

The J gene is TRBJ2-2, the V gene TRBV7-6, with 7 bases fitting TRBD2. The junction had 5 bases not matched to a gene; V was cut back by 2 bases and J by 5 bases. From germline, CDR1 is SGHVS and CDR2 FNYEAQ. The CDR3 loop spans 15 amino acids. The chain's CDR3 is CASSLMRESTGELFF. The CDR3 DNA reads TGTGCCAGCAGCTTAATGCGGGAGAGTACCGGGGAGCTGTTTTTT.

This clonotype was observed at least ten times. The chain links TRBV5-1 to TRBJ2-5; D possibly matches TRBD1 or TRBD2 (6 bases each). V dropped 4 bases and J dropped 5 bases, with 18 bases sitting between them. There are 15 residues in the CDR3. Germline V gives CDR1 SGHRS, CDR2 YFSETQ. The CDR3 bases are TGCGCCAGCAGCAAGAGCCGGGGGCTAGGGGAGACCCAGTACTTC. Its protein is CASSKSRGLGETQYF.

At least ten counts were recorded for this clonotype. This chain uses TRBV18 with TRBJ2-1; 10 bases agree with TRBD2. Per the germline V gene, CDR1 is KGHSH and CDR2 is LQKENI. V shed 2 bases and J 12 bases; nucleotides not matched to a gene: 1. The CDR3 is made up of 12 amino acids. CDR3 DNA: TGTGCCAGCTCACCAACTAGCGGGATGCAGTTCTTC. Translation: CASSPTSGMQFF.

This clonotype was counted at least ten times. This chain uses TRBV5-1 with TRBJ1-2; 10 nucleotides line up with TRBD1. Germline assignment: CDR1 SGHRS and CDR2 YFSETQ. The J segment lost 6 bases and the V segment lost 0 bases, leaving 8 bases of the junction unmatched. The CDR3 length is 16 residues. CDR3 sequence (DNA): TGCGCCAGCAGCTTGGATGGGGACAGGGGAACGGATGGCTACACCTTC. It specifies CASSLDGDRGTDGYTF.

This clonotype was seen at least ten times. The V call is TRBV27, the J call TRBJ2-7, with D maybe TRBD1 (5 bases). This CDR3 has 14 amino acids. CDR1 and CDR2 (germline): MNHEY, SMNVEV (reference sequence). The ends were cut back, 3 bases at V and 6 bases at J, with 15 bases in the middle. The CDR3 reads CASSFGRTPREQYF. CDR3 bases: TGTGCCAGCAGTTTTGGTAGGACACCCCGCGAGCAGTACTTC.

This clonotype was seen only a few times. Here the CDR3 reads CASSYRDLIFYEQYF. The CDR3, as DNA: TGTGCCAGCAGCTACCGGGACCTCATATTCTACGAGCAGTACTTC. The chain links TRBV7-2 to TRBJ2-7; D assignment may be TRBD1 or TRBD2 (5 bases each). The CDR3 totals 15 residues. The germline V and J ends were trimmed by 4 bases and 3 bases, with 16 bases remaining between them. CDR1 is SGHTA, CDR2 FQGNSA, per germline.